This TCR beta chain was identified in a study of glioma-infiltrating T cells after dendritic cell vaccination (dated by TCRdb to about 2016). For context, the study as a whole: Of the roughly 15 glioblastoma patients in the cohort, all drawn from Phase I and II dendritic cell vaccination trials, 9 were newly diagnosed and 6 had recurrent disease. To make the vaccine, monocyte-derived dendritic cells were cultured for 7 to 8 days with IL-4 and GM-CSF and then pulsed overnight with autologous tumor lysate. Between the early 2000s and the early 2010s, patients were given autologous tumor lysate-pulsed dendritic cell vaccination. Each patient was given three intradermal dendritic cell vaccine injections, spaced two weeks apart, in the arm below the axilla. In glioblastoma patients vaccinated with dendritic cells, deep sequencing of TCR beta CDR3 regions served to measure tumor-infiltrating lymphocyte content and to compare repertoires between tumor and blood. Survival after dendritic cell vaccination was correlated with TCR sequencing metrics such as TIL content and the overlap between tumor and blood repertoires.

Comment on this clone: Its antigen is currently not known. Within one base of it there is no much larger clone, and no base qualities were kept.

What this sample's time point label stands for: after dendritic cell vaccination, including at tumor progression/relapse. Selection of patients required sufficient residual fresh-frozen tumor tissue and over two years of available survival data. Molecular status otherwise varied across the glioblastoma patients, but none of them carried an isocitrate dehydrogenase mutation. PBMC were collected before vaccination, two weeks after the third vaccination, and at tumor progression if progression occurred. The Qiagen DNeasy Blood extraction Kit was used for extraction of genomic DNA. Using the immunoSEQ assay, TCRB CDR3 regions were amplified from roughly 1.9 micrograms of genomic DNA, or from all available DNA when less than that was on hand. For multiplex PCR, 60 forward primers for TCR V beta segments and 13 reverse primers for J beta segments were used. To estimate reads per starting template, synthetic control templates were spiked into each sample at limiting dilution. The Illumina HiSeq System generated 87 bp sequencing reads. Per the original workflow: To remove PCR and sequencing errors, closely related sequences were merged with a nearest neighbor algorithm. TCR overlap was defined as the percentage of unique tumor TCR beta sequences that were also found in the peripheral blood of the same patient. The table comes from immuneACCESS by way of TCRdb, which keeps in-frame sequences with V and J called. Part of the clones is missing from these tables; in studies checked, under half for an unresolved V gene and the rest for unknown reasons. V, J and clone size are those of that table, while D and trimming were read from the DNA. The sample profile shows tens of thousands of clones; around 86% of them were found once. In total, the top ten clones hold 2% to 2.5% of the sample.

Study-level results and caveats: No direct relationship between TCR clonality and survival was found, suggesting a diverse polyclonal response may matter. After dendritic cell vaccination, a higher estimated pretreatment TIL content predicted longer time to progression and overall survival. The TCR overlap response model with three groups was called speculative and said to need prospective validation. The cohort was small and heterogeneous, few patients had complete blood and tumor sets, and even fewer had initial-recurrent tumor pairs.

The specimen was blood, collected after dendritic cell vaccination. This clonotype was sampled from a human donor with glioblastoma.

Here the CDR3 is given as CASSGLSYEQYF. DNA sequence: TGTGCCAGCTCGGGCCTTTCCTACGAGCAGTACTTC. The chain is made from TRBV18 and TRBJ2-7; the D gene cannot be resolved reliably. The cysteine opens and the phenylalanine closes a CDR3 of 12 amino acids. Here the CDR3 DNA is all that survives: 36 bases in frame from base 1. Relative to germline, V is 6 bases shorter and J is 1 base shorter, with 7 bases between their ends. The germline V gene supplies CDR1 KGHSH and CDR2 LQKENI.